Listed below are T cell receptor beta chains from one sample, sequenced in a study of blood T cell repertoires in COVID-19. Measured with immunoSEQ multiplex PCR; TCRdb has only the in-frame clones, and not every one. The table includes some 83,000 clones, about 76% detected once. The sample was peripheral blood. The receptors were gathered from an elderly man with acute or convalescent COVID-19. Both conserved end residues are part of each CDR3. The order of the fields is clone size, D gene, J gene, V gene, CDR3 protein. D genes are given only for firm matches. Size values are once, few and many counts, or a class for expanded clones, and some rows have none.

NA | TRBD1 | TRBJ2-7 | TRBV6-5 | CASRIGTGGGYEQYF
NA | NA | TRBJ1-2 | TRBV18 | CASSPGQRGHYGYTF
NA | TRBD1 | TRBJ1-2 | TRBV2 | CASSRAGGRYGYTF
NA | TRBD1 | TRBJ2-7 | TRBV18 | CASSLDRARGEQYF
NA | TRBD2 | TRBJ2-2 | TRBV7-2 | CASRLTSGRTNTGELFF
NA | TRBD1 | TRBJ2-5 | TRBV12-5 | CASGRGLSEETQYF
NA | NA | TRBJ2-1 | TRBV5-1 | CASSLGGSSYNEQFF
NA | NA | TRBJ1-1 | TRBV28 | CASSSPGGNTEAFF
NA | NA | TRBJ2-1 | TRBV7-3 | CASSLTNSNNEQFF
NA | NA | TRBJ1-1 | TRBV28 | CASKLRVPVNGAFF
NA | NA | TRBJ2-7 | TRBV7-2 | CASSEGRGLGEQYF
few | NA | TRBJ2-3 | TRBV30 | CAWTRTAGGTQYF
NA | TRBD1 | TRBJ1-6 | TRBV7-3 | CASSLGQAGSPLHF
NA | TRBD1 | TRBJ1-5 | TRBV28 | CASLAGGHSNQPQHF
NA | NA | TRBJ2-1 | TRBV15 | CATSRAQGMDEQFF
NA | NA | TRBJ1-5 | TRBV24-1 | CATSDFTRDQPQHF
NA | NA | TRBJ1-2 | TRBV28 | CASSGPGYGGFNYGYTF
NA | TRBD1 | TRBJ1-2 | TRBV5-1 | CASSLAGTAYGYTF
few | TRBD1 | TRBJ1-5 | TRBV19 | CASSINRGQGNQPQHF
NA | NA | TRBJ2-1 | TRBV7-3 | CASSLGSLSYNEQFF
NA | TRBD1 | TRBJ1-4 | TRBV7-9 | CASSPQGQHNEKLFF
NA | TRBD1 | TRBJ2-3 | TRBV18 | CASSPGQGYTDTQYF
NA | NA | TRBJ2-7 | TRBV28 | CASSLTPSGITYEQYF
NA | NA | TRBJ1-5 | TRBV27 | CASSFRENQPQHF
NA | TRBD1 | TRBJ1-1 | TRBV27 | CASSRPRDRVNTEAFF
NA | NA | TRBJ1-3 | TRBV18 | CASSPQLSLHSGNTIYF
NA | NA | TRBJ2-1 | TRBV29-1 | CSVVRGFYNEQFF
NA | NA | TRBJ1-4 | TRBV19 | CASSGGRSPNEKLFF
NA | NA | TRBJ1-4 | TRBV28 | CASSGGAALGNEKLFF
NA | NA | TRBJ1-3 | TRBV7-9 | CASSPYRVAGNTIYF
NA | TRBD1 | TRBJ1-2 | TRBV5-1 | CASSLGQGNYGYTF
NA | TRBD2 | TRBJ2-5 | TRBV27 | CASSPGGGLAGGETQYF
NA | NA | TRBJ2-4 | TRBV2 | CASSEGGAKNIQYF
NA | NA | TRBJ1-5 | TRBV6-5 | CASTMEWAQPQHF
few | NA | TRBJ2-7 | TRBV12-3/TRBV12-4 | CASSLISTGRLYF
few | NA | TRBJ2-1 | TRBV29-1 | CSASFLYNEQFF
NA | NA | TRBJ2-7 | TRBV28 | CASSLPRAATYEQYF
once | TRBD1 | TRBJ2-7 | TRBV3-1/TRBV3-2 | CASSQDMGTGLNEQYF
NA | NA | TRBJ2-1 | TRBV14 | CASSSDFYNEQFF
NA | TRBD2 | TRBJ2-2 | TRBV9 | CASSAEGTSGSQTGELFF
NA | TRBD1 | TRBJ1-5 | TRBV28 | CASRKDRVNQPQHF
NA | NA | TRBJ2-7 | TRBV7-6 | CASSSTGIEQYF
NA | NA | TRBJ2-5 | TRBV7-2 | CASSRQLQETQYF
NA | TRBD1 | TRBJ2-4 | TRBV2 | CASSEDRGLEMYF
once | NA | TRBJ1-5 | TRBV2 | CASSDPGKPQHF
NA | TRBD2 | TRBJ2-3 | TRBV5-1 | CASSVGTSGSSDTQYF
NA | NA | TRBJ2-5 | TRBV7-3 | CASSLLGTQETQYF
NA | NA | TRBJ2-1 | TRBV27 | CASRVRILYNEQFF
NA | TRBD2 | TRBJ2-5 | TRBV5-1 | CASSLGGSGSTQETQYF
NA | TRBD1 | TRBJ1-2 | TRBV5-1 | CASSRPGTGSYGYTF